What follows describes a single T cell receptor beta chain. The assay was immunoSEQ multiplex PCR, and TCRdb's table has in-frame clones only and misses some. In the table there are some 110,000 clones, more than 85% of which are singletons. The record originates from a study of blood T cell repertoires in COVID-19. Study overall: Collection of acute and convalescent COVID-19 samples took place in the United States, Italy and Spain.

The sample consisted of peripheral blood. The sequence was collected from a man aged 50 to 59 with COVID-19, enrolled during active disease.

The CDR3 DNA is TGTGCCAGCAGTATACTAGGCAATGAGCAGTTCTTC. Encoded protein: CASSILGNEQFF. The V and J genes are TRBV27 and TRBJ2-1, with TRBD2 as a possible D gene (5 bases). The ends were cut back, 5 bases at V and 6 bases at J, with 8 bases in the middle. The CDR3 is 12 residues long. Germline V lookup: CDR1 MNHEY, CDR2 SMNVEV (reference sequence).